Detailed here is one T cell receptor (beta chain). Antigen unknown. Researchers ran the PCR with 60 Vbeta and 13 Jbeta primers. Sequencing used immunoSEQ multiplex PCR; TCRdb keeps in-frame clones, though not all of them. The data contain 140,000 to 150,000 clones, under 90% of them singletons. The trim removed 7 bases at V and 5 bases at J, leaving 4 bases unmatched. This CDR3 spans 13 amino acids. Per the germline V gene, CDR1 is MNHEY and CDR2 is SVGAGI. The data stem from a study of cytomegalovirus exposure and HLA in healthy donors. Study information: From HLA-typed donors, an early data release held approximately 85 million unique TCRs.

Findings and limits, study-wide: A later analysis found common viral pathogens apparently linked to several of the most significant clusters. Cytomegalovirus association was assigned to some 160 TCR beta chains.

This chain uses TRBV6-5 with TRBJ2-2; 7 bases agree with TRBD2. Sequenced sample: PBMCs. The TCR sequence derives from a man in his forties or fifties in good health and CMV-seronegative. DNA for the CDR3: TGTGCCAGCAACGGGGGGATGACCGGGGAGCTGTTTTTT. This encodes CASNGGMTGELFF.